The T cell receptor (beta chain) described here comes from a study of shared clonotypes between healthy human individuals. A note on this clone: Its target is not known.

The CDR3 covers 14 residues. Germline V gives CDR1 SGDLS, CDR2 YYNGEE. V was clipped by 3 bases and J by 3 bases; unmatched bases: 3. Sequenced by immunoSEQ multiplex PCR; TCRdb stores in-frame clones only, minus some. The sample has more than 2,000,000 clones, over 85% seen once. Study-wide findings and caveats: Depth of sequencing was expected to influence donor clonotype sharing.

The TCR comes from a young man in good health. The gene calls are TRBV9 and TRBJ2-1; 7 positions agree with TRBD1. The sample was naive CD4+ T cells sorted from blood. Stated subset: CD45RA+ positively selected. The CDR3 region is CASSGGQVYNEQFF. DNA of the CDR3: TGTGCCAGCAGCGGTGGACAGGTCTACAATGAGCAGTTCTTC. The full variable domain, its missing parts supplied by reference TRBV9 and TRBJ2-1, is DSGVTQTPKHLITATGQRVTLRCSPRSGDLSVYWYQQSLDQGLQFLIQYYNGEERAKGNILERFSAQQFPDLHSELNLSSLELGDSALYFCASSGGQVYNEQFFGPGTRLTVL.